The 18 T cell receptor beta chains listed next were all sequenced from one sample in a study of blood T cell repertoires in COVID-19. Method: immunoSEQ multiplex PCR; TCRdb's copy keeps in-frame clones and lacks some. In the table there are 200,000 to 250,000 clones, 85% to 90% of which are singletons. Sequenced sample: PBMCs or T cells enriched from blood (not recorded which). All receptors derive from a woman aged 45-60 years with acute COVID-19.

J is TRBJ2-7 and V is TRBV27; D gene uncertain. Germline V gives CDR1 MNHEY, CDR2 SMNVEV (reference sequence). The CDR3 length is 11 residues. V was shortened by 8 bases and J by 6 bases, with 11 bases between the two germline ends. DNA of the CDR3: TGTGCCAGCGACGACGGCGGCGAGCAGTACTTC. It translates to CASDDGGEQYF.

The rearrangement uses TRBV6-5 and TRBJ1-2, with D possibly being TRBD1 (6 bases). Trimming took 0 bases from V and 9 from J, leaving 17 bases between them. Germline CDR1 and CDR2: MNHEY and SVGAGI. The CDR3 runs to 15 residues. CDR3 region: CASSYSARGRLSYTF. The DNA of the CDR3 is TGTGCCAGCAGTTACTCAGCCAGGGGAAGGTTAAGCTACACCTTC.

The genes are TRBV7-2 and TRBJ1-2; TRBD1 aligns across 8 bases. Germline assignment: CDR1 SGHTA and CDR2 FQGNSA. With V trimmed by 5 bases and J by 0 bases, 2 bases remained unmatched. This CDR3 region has 14 residues. CDR3 coding DNA: TGTGCCAGCAGCGTACAGGGGGCTAACTATGGCTACACCTTC. This encodes CASSVQGANYGYTF.

The CDR3 sequence is CASSFRLGGSTEAFF. The CDR3 nucleotides read TGTGCCAGCAGCTTCCGCCTGGGTGGGAGCACTGAAGCTTTCTTT. The V call is TRBV6-5, the J call TRBJ1-1; the D is unclear. The CDR3 spans 15 residues. V was shortened by 6 bases and J by 4 bases, with 18 bases between the two germline ends. Germline V gene data show CDR1 as MNHEY and CDR2 as SVGAGI.

The rearrangement joins TRBV30 to TRBJ2-3; D possibly corresponds to TRBD2 (7 bases). V lost 2 bases to trimming and J lost 2 bases, with 14 bases between them. CDR3 size: 15 residues. Germline V gene data show CDR1 as GTSNPN and CDR2 as SVGIG (reference sequence). CDR3 in DNA: TGTGCCTGGAGTACGCGACGGGGGGCCACAGATACGCAGTATTTT. Translated: CAWSTRRGATDTQYF.

The chain employs TRBV18 and TRBJ1-5; 7 positions agree with TRBD1. The V gene's germline CDR1 is KGHSH and CDR2 LQKENI. CDR3 length: 16 residues. V shed 0 bases, J shed 2 bases, and the junction held 4 bases outside the gene matches. CDR3 sequence: CASSPPDRSRNQPQHF. In DNA, the CDR3 is TGTGCCAGCTCACCACCGGACAGGTCCCGCAATCAGCCCCAGCATTTT.

This clone appeared a single time. The chain couples TRBV9 to TRBJ2-1, with 15 positions matching TRBD2. Germline CDR1 is SGDLS and CDR2 is YYNGEE. The CDR3 has 18 residues. The J segment lost 2 bases and the V segment lost 3 bases, leaving 6 bases of the junction unmatched. CDR3 in DNA: TGTGCCAGCAGCGGAAGGACTAGCGGGAGGGCCACCTACAATGAGCAGTTCTTC. Residues: CASSGRTSGRATYNEQFF.

The rearrangement uses TRBV7-2 and TRBJ2-7; 8 bases are shared with TRBD2. In germline, CDR1 is SGHTA, CDR2 FQGNSA. The trim removed 3 bases at V and 0 bases at J, leaving 4 bases unmatched. This CDR3 is built from 15 residues. The CDR3 region is CASSFASGPSYEQYF. For the CDR3, the DNA is TGTGCCAGCAGCTTCGCTAGCGGGCCCTCCTACGAGCAGTACTTC.

The chain links TRBV27 to TRBJ2-5; possible D gene TRBD1, 7 bases. This CDR3 region has 16 residues. Trimming pared 5 bases from V and 2 bases from J, leaving 18 bases between. CDR1 is MNHEY, CDR2 SMNVEV, per germline (reference sequence). The CDR3 is CASSVRDRGGQETQYF. Here the CDR3 DNA reads TGTGCCAGCAGTGTCCGGGACAGAGGAGGGCAAGAGACCCAGTACTTC.

This chain links TRBV28 with TRBJ1-1; a weak D match, TRBD1 (6 bases). The ends were cut back, 2 bases at V and 6 bases at J, with 16 bases in the middle. Germline V gene lookup returns CDR1 MDHEN and CDR2 SYDVKM. The CDR3 covers 15 residues. This chain's CDR3 is CASSLKWRGQPEAFF. As DNA, the CDR3 is TGTGCCAGCAGTTTAAAGTGGCGGGGGCAGCCTGAAGCTTTCTTT.

Note on this clone: This CDR3 is also generated by other DNA sequences in the sample. The gene calls are TRBV28 and TRBJ1-5; 7 bases are a match to TRBD1. The germline V gene has CDR1 MDHEN and CDR2 SYDVKM. The V and J ends lost 2 bases and 6 bases, in that order; junction bases with no gene match: 7. The CDR3 has 15 amino acids. This CDR3 is CASSLGQGVSQPQHF. In DNA, the CDR3 is TGTGCCAGCAGTTTAGGGCAGGGGGTGAGTCAGCCCCAGCATTTT.

V is TRBV10-2 and J is TRBJ2-7, with TRBD2 matching over 14 bases. The CDR3 sequence is 18 residues long. V was pared by 8 bases and J by 0 bases, with 12 bases of the junction left unmatched. CDR1 and CDR2 from the germline V gene are WSHSY and SAAADI. The CDR3 loop reads CASRSPGLAGGRSYEQYF. Written as DNA, the CDR3 is TGCGCCAGCCGCTCCCCCGGACTAGCGGGAGGACGCTCCTACGAGCAGTACTTC.

V is TRBV7-2 and J is TRBJ1-3, with 9 nucleotides matching TRBD1. Per the germline V gene, CDR1 is SGHTA and CDR2 is FQGNSA. The trim removed 4 bases at V and 8 bases at J, leaving 12 bases unmatched. This CDR3 is built from 16 residues. CDR3 coding DNA: TGTGCCAGCAGCTCCTACGATCCGGGACAGGGACACACCATATATTTT. Amino acid sequence: CASSSYDPGQGHTIYF.

V and J are TRBV15 and TRBJ2-3; maybe TRBD1 (5 bases). Trimming took 2 bases from V and 2 from J, leaving 11 bases between them. From germline, CDR1 is LNHNV and CDR2 YYDKDF (reference sequence). The CDR3 is 15 residues long. CDR3 region: CATSRKGMDTDTQYF. The CDR3 DNA is TGTGCCACCAGCAGAAAGGGGATGGACACAGATACGCAGTATTTT.

V usage is TRBV19 and J usage is TRBJ1-1; 8 bases map to TRBD1. The CDR3 loop spans 16 amino acids. Germline-derived CDR1 and CDR2 are LNHDA and SQIVND (reference sequence). The ends lost 4 bases at V and 0 bases at J; junction bases unmatched: 7. The CDR3 loop reads CASSTRQGIMNTEAFF. CDR3 nucleotide sequence: TGTGCCAGTAGTACTCGACAGGGGATCATGAACACTGAAGCTTTCTTT.

The CDR3 loop is CASSRRLAGENTGELFF. CDR3 coding DNA: TGTGCCAGCAGTCGGAGACTAGCGGGTGAGAACACCGGGGAGCTGTTTTTT. V gene TRBV4-2 combines with J gene TRBJ2-2, with 10 nucleotides matching TRBD2. Germline V lookup: CDR1 LGHNA, CDR2 YNFKEQ. The V segment lost 6 bases and the J segment 1 base; nucleotides outside the gene matches: 8. CDR3 size: 17 residues.

This clone was seen once. The chain couples TRBV7-9 to TRBJ1-5; D is undetermined. The CDR3 sequence is 16 residues long. The V end was cut by 4 bases, the J end by 4 bases, with 17 bases between. Looked up from germline, CDR1 is SEHNR and CDR2 is FQNEAQ (reference sequence). The CDR3 DNA is TGTGCCAGCAGCTCAACCGGGAGGGTCGGGAATCAGCCCCAGCATTTT. Its translation: CASSSTGRVGNQPQHF.

The chain joins TRBV5-6 to TRBJ1-6; the D gene is possibly TRBD1 (5 bases). V was trimmed by 4 bases and J by 3 bases, leaving 11 bases between them. CDR3 length: 15 residues. Germline V gene sequence: CDR1 SGHDT, CDR2 YYEEEE. CDR3 DNA: TGTGCCAGCAGCGGCCCCGGGGGCTATAATTCACCCCTCCACTTT. Translation: CASSGPGGYNSPLHF.